This T cell receptor beta chain was observed in a study of T cell repertoires in cytomegalovirus infection. Looking at the study overall: Matching HLA type, along with CMV infection, was indicated by public TCR beta signatures. Regarding the study as a whole: Cumulative frequency (of public TCR beta family members) identified carriers of CMV plus the relevant HLA.

Trimming cost V 2 bases and J 2 bases; bases outside gene matches: 10. CDR1 and CDR2 (germline): SGHNT, YYREEE (reference sequence). There are 17 residues in the CDR3. This clonotype was seen a single time. The antigen is undetermined. TCRdb processed the reads anew with MiXCR; each CDR3 protein has one entry. The sample includes nearly 700,000 distinct CDR3 sequences, around a third seen only once; the top ten take 18%. This chain joins TRBV5-4 and TRBJ2-1, with 7 bases matching TRBD2. The specimen was cultured PBMCs, collected from culture after CMV antigen stimulation. This TCR derives from a human donor in good health (CMV status not recorded). Some clones in this sample may be carry-over from other donors' samples. Here the CDR3 reads CASSFKSGIPPYNEQFF. For the CDR3, the DNA is TGTGCCAGCAGCTTTAAGAGCGGGATCCCTCCCTACAATGAGCAGTTCTTC.